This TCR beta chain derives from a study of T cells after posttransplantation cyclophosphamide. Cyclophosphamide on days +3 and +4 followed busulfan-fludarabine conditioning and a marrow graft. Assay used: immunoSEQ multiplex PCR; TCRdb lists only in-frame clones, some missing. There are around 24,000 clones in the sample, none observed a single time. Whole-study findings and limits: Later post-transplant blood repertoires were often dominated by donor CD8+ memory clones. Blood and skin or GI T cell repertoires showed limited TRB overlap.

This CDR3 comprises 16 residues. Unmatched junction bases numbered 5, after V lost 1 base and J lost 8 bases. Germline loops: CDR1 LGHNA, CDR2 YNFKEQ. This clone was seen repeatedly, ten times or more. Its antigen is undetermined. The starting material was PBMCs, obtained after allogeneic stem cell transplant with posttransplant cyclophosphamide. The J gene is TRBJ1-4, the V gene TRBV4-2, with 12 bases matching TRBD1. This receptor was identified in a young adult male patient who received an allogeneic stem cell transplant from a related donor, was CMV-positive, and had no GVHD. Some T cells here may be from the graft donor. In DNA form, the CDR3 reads TGTGCCAGCAGCCAAGGCGGGGACAGGGGGCTGGAAAAACTGTTTTTT. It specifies CASSQGGDRGLEKLFF.